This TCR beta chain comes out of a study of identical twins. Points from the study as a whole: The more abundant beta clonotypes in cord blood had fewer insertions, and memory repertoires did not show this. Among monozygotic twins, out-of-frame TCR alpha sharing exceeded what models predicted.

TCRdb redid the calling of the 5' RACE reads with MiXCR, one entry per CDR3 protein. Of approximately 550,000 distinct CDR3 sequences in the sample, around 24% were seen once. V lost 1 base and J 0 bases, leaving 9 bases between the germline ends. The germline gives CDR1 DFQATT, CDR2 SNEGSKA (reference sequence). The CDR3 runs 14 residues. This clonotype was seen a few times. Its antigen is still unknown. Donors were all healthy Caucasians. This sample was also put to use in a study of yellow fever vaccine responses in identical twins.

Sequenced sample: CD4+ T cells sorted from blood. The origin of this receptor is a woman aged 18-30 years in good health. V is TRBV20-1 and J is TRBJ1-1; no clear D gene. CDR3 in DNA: TGCAGTGCTAGAGCGGGAGTACTGAACACTGAAGCTTTCTTT. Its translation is CSARAGVLNTEAFF.